There are a few counts of the clone carrying this T cell receptor (beta chain). Its antigen is not known. After removal of 0 bases from V and 4 bases from J, the junction contained 10 bases not matched to a gene. The CDR3 has 18 amino acids. Germline V gene lookup returns CDR1 LGHNA and CDR2 YNFKEQ. This sample is drawn from a study of beta chain features in type 1 diabetes. Study results and limitations: TCRB rearrangement may or may not be influenced by HLA type; here this remained unresolved. More deletions and fewer insertions at VDJ junctions were found in patients with type 1 diabetes. TCRB CDR3s from Type 1 diabetes patients were moderately but significantly shorter in all four CD4+ subsets.

Expressed TCRB transcripts got sequenced, as all isolated RNA was reverse transcribed. Sequencing was performed with immunoSEQ multiplex PCR; in TCRdb, only in-frame clones are kept and a portion is missing. In the table there are more than 100,000 clones, around 8.8% of which are singletons. Sequencing was performed on central memory CD4+ T cells from blood. This receptor was taken from a man aged 25 to 40 with type 1 diabetes. This chain links TRBV4-2 with TRBJ2-3; 10 positions agree with TRBD2. CDR3 coding DNA: TGTGCCAGCAGCCAAGAGGTGCTAGCGGGGGTTGGTGCAGATACGCAGTATTTT. Its protein is CASSQEVLAGVGADTQYF.